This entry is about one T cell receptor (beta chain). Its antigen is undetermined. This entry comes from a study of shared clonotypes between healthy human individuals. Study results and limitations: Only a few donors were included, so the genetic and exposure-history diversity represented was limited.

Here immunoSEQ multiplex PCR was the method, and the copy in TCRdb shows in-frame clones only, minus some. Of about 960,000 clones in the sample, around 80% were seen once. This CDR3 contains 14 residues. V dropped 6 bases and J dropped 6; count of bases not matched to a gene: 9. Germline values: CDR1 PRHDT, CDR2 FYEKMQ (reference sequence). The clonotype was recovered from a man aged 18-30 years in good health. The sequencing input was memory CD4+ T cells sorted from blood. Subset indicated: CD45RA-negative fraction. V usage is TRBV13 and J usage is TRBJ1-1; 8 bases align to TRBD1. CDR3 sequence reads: CASRSDRGRSEAFF. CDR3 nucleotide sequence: TGTGCCAGCAGGTCAGACAGGGGAAGGTCTGAAGCTTTCTTT.